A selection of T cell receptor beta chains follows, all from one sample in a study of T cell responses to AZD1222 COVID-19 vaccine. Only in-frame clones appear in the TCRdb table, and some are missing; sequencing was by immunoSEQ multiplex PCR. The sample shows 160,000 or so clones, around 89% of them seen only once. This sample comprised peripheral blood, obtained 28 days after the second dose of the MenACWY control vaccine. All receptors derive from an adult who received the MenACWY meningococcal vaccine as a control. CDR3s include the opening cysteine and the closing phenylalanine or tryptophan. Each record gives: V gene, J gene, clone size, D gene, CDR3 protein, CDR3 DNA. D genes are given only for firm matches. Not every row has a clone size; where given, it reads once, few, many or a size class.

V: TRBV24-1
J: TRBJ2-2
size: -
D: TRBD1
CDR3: CATSDLSAGQGASAGELFF
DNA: TGTGCCACCAGTGATTTGTCGGCGGGACAGGGGGCGTCTGCCGGGGAGCTGTTCTTT

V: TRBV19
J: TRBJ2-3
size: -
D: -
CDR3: CASSMIDSSTDTQYF
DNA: TGTGCCAGTAGTATGATTGACTCTAGCACAGATACGCAGTATTTT

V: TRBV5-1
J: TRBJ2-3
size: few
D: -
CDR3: CASSKGKYTDTQYF
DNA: TGCGCCAGCAGCAAGGGAAAATACACAGATACGCAGTATTTT

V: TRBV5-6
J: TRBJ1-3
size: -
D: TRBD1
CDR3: CASSLDFGTGSGNTIYF
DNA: TGTGCCAGCAGCTTGGACTTCGGGACAGGGTCTGGAAACACCATATATTTT

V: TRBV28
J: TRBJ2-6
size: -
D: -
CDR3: CASSFSTGANVLTF
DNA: TGTGCCAGCAGTTTCAGTACTGGGGCCAACGTCCTGACTTTC

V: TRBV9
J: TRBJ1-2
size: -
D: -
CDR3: CASSVGSGWFGYTF
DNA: TGTGCCAGCAGCGTAGGTTCAGGGTGGTTTGGCTACACCTTC

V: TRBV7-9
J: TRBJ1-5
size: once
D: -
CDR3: CASGRQDQPQHF
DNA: TGTGCCAGCGGAAGACAGGATCAGCCCCAGCATTTT

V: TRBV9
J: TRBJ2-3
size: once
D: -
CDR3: CASTQWDFTDTQYF
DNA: TGTGCCAGCACACAGTGGGATTTCACAGATACGCAGTATTTT

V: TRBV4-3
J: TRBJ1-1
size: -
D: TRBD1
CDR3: CASSLTGVWSTEAFF
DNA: TGCGCCAGCAGCCTGACAGGGGTTTGGAGCACTGAAGCTTTCTTT

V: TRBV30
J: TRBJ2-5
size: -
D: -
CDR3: CAWSAAWQIQETQYF
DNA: TGTGCCTGGAGCGCCGCCTGGCAGATTCAAGAGACCCAGTACTTC

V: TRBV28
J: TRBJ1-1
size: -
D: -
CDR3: CASSFNLVGSLKAFF
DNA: TGTGCCAGCAGTTTTAATTTGGTAGGCAGCCTTAAAGCTTTCTTT

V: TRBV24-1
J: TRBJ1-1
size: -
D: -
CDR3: CATPPREELTEAFF
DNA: TGTGCCACCCCCCCCCGGGAGGAACTCACTGAAGCTTTCTTT

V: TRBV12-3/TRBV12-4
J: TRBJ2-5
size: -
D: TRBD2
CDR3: CASSWGLAETQYF
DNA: TGTGCCAGCAGCTGGGGACTAGCGGAGACCCAGTACTTC

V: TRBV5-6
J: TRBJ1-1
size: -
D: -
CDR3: CASSPALGTTEAFF
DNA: TGTGCCAGCAGTCCTGCGCTGGGAACCACTGAAGCTTTCTTT

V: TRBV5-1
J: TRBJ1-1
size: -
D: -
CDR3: CASSFQGPMNTEAFF
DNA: TGCGCCAGCAGCTTTCAGGGACCCATGAACACTGAAGCTTTCTTT

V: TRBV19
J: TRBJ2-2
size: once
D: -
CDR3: CASTFSTPPGELFF
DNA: TGTGCCAGTACCTTCTCGACCCCTCCCGGGGAGCTGTTTTTT

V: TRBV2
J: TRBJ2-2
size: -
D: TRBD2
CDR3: CASRGTSAGTGELFF
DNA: TGTGCCAGCAGGGGGACTAGCGCGGGCACCGGGGAGCTGTTTTTT

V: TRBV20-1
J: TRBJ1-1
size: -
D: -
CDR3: CSASWTAMNTEAFF
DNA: TGCAGTGCTAGTTGGACAGCCATGAACACTGAAGCTTTCTTT

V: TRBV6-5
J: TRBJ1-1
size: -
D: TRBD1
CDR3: CASSRGQGEAFF
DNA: TGTGCCAGCAGTCGAGGACAGGGTGAAGCTTTCTTT

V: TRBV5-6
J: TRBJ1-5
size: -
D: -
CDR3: CASSLGEGSGNQPQHF
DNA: TGTGCCAGCAGCTTGGGGGAGGGGTCGGGCAATCAGCCCCAGCATTTT

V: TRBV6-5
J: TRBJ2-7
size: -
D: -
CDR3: CASSSDYEQYF
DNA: TGTGCCAGCAGTTCGGACTACGAGCAGTACTTC

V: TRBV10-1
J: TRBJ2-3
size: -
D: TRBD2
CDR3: CASSESLAGGVDTQYF
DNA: TGCGCCAGCAGTGAGTCACTAGCGGGAGGAGTGGATACGCAGTATTTT

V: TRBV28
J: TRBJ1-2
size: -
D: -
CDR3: CASSDRTSYGYTF
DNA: TGTGCCAGCAGCGATCGGACAAGCTATGGCTACACCTTC

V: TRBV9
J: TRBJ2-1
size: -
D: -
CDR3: CASGPPWTLSYNEQFF
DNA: TGTGCCAGCGGTCCTCCATGGACCCTCTCCTACAATGAGCAGTTCTTC

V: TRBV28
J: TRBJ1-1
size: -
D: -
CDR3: CASSSVGKSTEAFF
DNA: TGTGCCAGCAGTTCGGTAGGGAAGAGCACTGAAGCTTTCTTT

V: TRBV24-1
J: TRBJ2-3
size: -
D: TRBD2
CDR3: CATSVPRLAGEDTQYF
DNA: TGTGCCACCAGTGTGCCTCGACTAGCGGGAGAAGATACGCAGTATTTT

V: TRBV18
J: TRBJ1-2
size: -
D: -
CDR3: CASSPLGDGYTF
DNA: TGTGCCAGCTCACCACTCGGGGATGGCTACACCTTC

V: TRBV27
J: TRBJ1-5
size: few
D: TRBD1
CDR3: CASRDRGRVDQPQHF
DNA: TGTGCCAGCAGGGACAGGGGGCGAGTGGATCAGCCCCAGCATTTT

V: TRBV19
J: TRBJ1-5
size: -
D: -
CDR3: CASKRFGDGDLNQPQHF
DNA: TGTGCCAGTAAAAGATTTGGGGACGGAGATTTAAATCAGCCCCAGCATTTT

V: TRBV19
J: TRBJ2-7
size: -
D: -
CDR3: CASSIVQGGHEQYF
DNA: TGTGCCAGTAGTATTGTACAGGGAGGCCACGAGCAGTACTTC

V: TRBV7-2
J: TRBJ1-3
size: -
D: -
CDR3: CASSQAVGFSGNTIYF
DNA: TGTGCCAGCAGCCAAGCAGTGGGCTTCTCTGGAAACACCATATATTTT

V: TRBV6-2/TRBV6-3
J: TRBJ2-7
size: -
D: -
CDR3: CASSYDGWPYEQYF
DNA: TGTGCCAGCAGTTACGATGGCTGGCCCTACGAGCAGTACTTC

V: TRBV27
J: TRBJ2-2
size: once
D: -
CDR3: CASSSYWAGELFF
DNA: TGTGCCAGCAGTTCCTACTGGGCCGGGGAGCTGTTTTTT

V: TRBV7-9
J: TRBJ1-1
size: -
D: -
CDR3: CASSLGRDRGGTEAFF
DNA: TGTGCCAGCAGCTTAGGAAGGGATAGGGGAGGCACTGAAGCTTTCTTT

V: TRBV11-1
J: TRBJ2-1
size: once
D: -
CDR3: CASSLESDAGAEQFF
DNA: TGTGCCAGCAGCTTAGAATCCGACGCGGGGGCTGAGCAGTTCTTC

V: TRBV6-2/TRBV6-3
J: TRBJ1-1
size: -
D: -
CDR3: CASSYSEGRTEAFF
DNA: TGTGCCAGCAGTTACTCAGAAGGACGGACTGAAGCTTTCTTT

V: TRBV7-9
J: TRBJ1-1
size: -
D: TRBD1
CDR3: CASSLGTGENTEAFF
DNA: TGTGCCAGCAGCCTGGGGACAGGGGAGAACACTGAAGCTTTCTTT

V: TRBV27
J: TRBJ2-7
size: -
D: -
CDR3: CASSTGLREQYF
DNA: TGTGCCAGCAGCACGGGGCTTCGGGAGCAGTACTTC

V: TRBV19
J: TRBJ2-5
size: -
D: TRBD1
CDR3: CASSPIQGAQETQYF
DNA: TGTGCCAGTAGCCCGATTCAGGGGGCCCAAGAGACCCAGTACTTC

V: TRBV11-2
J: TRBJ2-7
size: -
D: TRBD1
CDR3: CASSLTWTGSEQYF
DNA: TGTGCCAGCAGCCTCACATGGACAGGGTCCGAGCAGTACTTC

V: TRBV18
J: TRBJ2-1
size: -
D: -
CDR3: CASSLGQTSYNEQFF
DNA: TGTGCCAGCTCTCTGGGCCAGACTTCCTACAATGAGCAGTTCTTC

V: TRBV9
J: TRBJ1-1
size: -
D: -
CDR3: CASSVGGASHEAFF
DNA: TGTGCCAGCAGCGTAGGGGGCGCTTCCCATGAAGCTTTCTTT

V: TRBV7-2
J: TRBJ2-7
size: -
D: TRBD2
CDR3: CASSKGLAGEIKYEQYF
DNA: TGTGCCAGCAGCAAAGGACTAGCGGGAGAGATAAAGTACGAGCAGTACTTC

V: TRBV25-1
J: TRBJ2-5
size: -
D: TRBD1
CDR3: CASSEQGDETQYF
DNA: TGTGCCAGCAGTGAACAGGGGGACGAGACCCAGTACTTC

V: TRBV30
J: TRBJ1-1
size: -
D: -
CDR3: CAWNRRGNTEAFF
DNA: TGTGCCTGGAATCGACGGGGAAACACTGAAGCTTTCTTT

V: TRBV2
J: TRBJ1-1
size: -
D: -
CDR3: CASSKRTGNTEAFF
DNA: TGTGCCAGCAGCAAACGGACTGGGAACACTGAAGCTTTCTTT

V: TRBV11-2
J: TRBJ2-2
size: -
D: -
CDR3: CASSLQGSGFNTGELFF
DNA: TGTGCCAGCAGCTTACAGGGGAGCGGCTTTAACACCGGGGAGCTGTTTTTT

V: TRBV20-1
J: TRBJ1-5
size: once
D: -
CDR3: CSAAGGQPQHF
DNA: TGCAGTGCTGCAGGCGGTCAGCCCCAGCATTTT

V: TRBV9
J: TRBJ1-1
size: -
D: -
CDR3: CASGGGSAEAFF
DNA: TGTGCCAGCGGGGGCGGGTCGGCTGAAGCTTTCTTT